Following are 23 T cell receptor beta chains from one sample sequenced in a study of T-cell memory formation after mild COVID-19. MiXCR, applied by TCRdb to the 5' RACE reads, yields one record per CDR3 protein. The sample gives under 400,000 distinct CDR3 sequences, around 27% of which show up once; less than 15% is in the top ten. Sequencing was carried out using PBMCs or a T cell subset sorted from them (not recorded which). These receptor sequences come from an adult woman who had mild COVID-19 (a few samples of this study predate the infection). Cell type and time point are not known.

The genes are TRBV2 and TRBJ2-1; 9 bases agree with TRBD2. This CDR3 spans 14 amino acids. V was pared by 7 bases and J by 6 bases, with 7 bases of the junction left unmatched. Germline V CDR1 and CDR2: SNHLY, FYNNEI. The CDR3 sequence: CASTVASGVNEQFF. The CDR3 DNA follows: TGTGCCAGCACCGTCGCTAGCGGGGTCAATGAGCAGTTCTTC.

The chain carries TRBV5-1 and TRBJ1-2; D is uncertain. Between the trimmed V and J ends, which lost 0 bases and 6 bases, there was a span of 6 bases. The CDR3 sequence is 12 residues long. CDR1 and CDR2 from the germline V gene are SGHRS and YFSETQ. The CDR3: CASSLAQDGYTF. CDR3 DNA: TGCGCCAGCAGCTTGGCGCAGGATGGCTACACCTTC.

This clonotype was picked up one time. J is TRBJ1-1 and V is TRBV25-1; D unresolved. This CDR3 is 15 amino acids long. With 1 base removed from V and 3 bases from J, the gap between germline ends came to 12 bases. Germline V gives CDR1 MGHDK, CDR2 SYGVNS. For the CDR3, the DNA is TGTGCCAGCAGTGAATTGAGTCCGCGGGACACTGAAGCTTTCTTT. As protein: CASSELSPRDTEAFF. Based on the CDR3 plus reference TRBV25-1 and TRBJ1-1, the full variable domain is EADIYQTPRYLVIGTGKKITLECSQTMGHDKMYWYQQDPGMELHLIHYSYGVNSTEKGDLSSESTVSRIRTEHFPLTLESARPSHTSQYLCASSELSPRDTEAFFGQGTRLTVV.

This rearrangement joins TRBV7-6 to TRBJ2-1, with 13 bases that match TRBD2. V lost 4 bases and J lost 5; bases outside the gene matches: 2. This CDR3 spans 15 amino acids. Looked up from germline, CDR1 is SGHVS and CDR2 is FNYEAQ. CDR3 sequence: CASSSGLAGDNEQFF. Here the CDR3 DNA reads TGTGCCAGCAGCTCAGGACTAGCGGGAGACAATGAGCAGTTCTTC.

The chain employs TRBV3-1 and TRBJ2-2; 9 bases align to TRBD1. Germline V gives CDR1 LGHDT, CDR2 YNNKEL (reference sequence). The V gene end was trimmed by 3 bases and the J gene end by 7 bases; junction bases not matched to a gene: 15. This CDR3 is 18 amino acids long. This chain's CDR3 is CASSHPGRGQGIFGELFF. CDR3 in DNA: TGTGCCAGCAGCCATCCTGGAAGGGGACAGGGTATTTTCGGGGAGCTGTTTTTT.

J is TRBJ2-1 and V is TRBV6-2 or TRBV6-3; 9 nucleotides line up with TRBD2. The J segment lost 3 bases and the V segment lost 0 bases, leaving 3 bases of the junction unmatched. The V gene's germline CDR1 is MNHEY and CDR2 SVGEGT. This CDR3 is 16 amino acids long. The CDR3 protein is CASSYSVTSGYNEQFF. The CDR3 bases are TGTGCCAGCAGTTACTCCGTGACTAGCGGCTACAATGAGCAGTTCTTC.

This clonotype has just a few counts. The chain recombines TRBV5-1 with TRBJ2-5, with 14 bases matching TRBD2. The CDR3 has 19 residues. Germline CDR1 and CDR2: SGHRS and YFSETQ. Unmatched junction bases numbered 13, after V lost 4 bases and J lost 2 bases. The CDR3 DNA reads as TGCGCCAGCAGCCCTGGGACTAGCGGGAGTTTAGGGCCACAAGAGACCCAGTACTTC. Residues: CASSPGTSGSLGPQETQYF. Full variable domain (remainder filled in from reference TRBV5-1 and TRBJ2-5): KAGVTQTPRYLIKTRGQQVTLSCSPISGHRSVSWYQQTPGQGLQFLFEYFSETQRNKGNFPGRFSGRQFSNSRSEMNVSTLELGDSALYLCASSPGTSGSLGPQETQYFGPGTRLLVL.

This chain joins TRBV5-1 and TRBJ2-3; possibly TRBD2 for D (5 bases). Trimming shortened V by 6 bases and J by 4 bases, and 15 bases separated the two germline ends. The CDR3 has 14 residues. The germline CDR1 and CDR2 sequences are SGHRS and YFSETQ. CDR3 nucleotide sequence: TGCGCCAGCACTAGTCCTAGCATCCCAGATACGCAGTATTTT. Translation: CASTSPSIPDTQYF.

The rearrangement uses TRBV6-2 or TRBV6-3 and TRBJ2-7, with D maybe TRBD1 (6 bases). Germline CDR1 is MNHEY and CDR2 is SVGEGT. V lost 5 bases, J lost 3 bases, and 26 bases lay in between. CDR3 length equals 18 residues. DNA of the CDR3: TGTGCCAGCAGTAAGTCCACACGTACAGGGAATCCCGTCTACGAGCAGTACTTC. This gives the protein CASSKSTRTGNPVYEQYF.

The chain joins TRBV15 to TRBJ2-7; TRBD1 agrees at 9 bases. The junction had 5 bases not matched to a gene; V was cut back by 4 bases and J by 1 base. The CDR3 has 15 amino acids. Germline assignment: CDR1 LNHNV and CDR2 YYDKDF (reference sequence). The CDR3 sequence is CATSNRQGGSYEQYF. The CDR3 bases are TGTGCCACCAGCAATAGACAGGGGGGGTCCTACGAGCAGTACTTC.

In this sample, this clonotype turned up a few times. CDR3 DNA: TGTGCCAGCAGTTTAGCACCCAGGGGGCATTATGGCTACACCTTC. Translation gives CASSLAPRGHYGYTF. The rearrangement uses TRBV12-3 or TRBV12-4 and TRBJ1-2; 8 bases map to TRBD1. Trimming cost V 0 bases and J 5 bases; bases outside gene matches: 5. CDR3 length equals 15 residues.

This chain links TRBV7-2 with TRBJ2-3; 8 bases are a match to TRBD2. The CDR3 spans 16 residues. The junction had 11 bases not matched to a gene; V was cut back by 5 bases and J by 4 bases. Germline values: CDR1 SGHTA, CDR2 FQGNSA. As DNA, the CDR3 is TGTGCCAGCAGCCTCATGGGCGGGGGGCCGGCAGATACGCAGTATTTT. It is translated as CASSLMGGGPADTQYF.

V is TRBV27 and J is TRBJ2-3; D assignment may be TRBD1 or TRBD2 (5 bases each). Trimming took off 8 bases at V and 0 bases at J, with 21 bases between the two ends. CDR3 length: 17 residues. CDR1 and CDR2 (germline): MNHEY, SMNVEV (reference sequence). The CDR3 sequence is CASLKLGARASTDTQYF. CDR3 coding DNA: TGTGCCAGCCTCAAGCTTGGGGCGCGGGCTAGCACAGATACGCAGTATTTT.

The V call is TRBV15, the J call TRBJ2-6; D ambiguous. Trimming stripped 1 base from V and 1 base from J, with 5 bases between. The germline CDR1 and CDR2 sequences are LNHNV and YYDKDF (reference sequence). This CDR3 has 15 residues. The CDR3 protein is CATSRAGSGANVLTF. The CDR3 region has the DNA TGTGCCACCAGCAGAGCTGGGTCTGGGGCCAACGTCCTGACTTTC.

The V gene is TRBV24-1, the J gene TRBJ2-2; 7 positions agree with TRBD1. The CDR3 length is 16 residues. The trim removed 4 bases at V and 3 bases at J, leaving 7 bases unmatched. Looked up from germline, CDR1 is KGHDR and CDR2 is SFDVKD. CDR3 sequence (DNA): TGTGCCACCAGTGACCCGGGACAGCATCACACCGGGGAGCTGTTTTTT. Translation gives CATSDPGQHHTGELFF.

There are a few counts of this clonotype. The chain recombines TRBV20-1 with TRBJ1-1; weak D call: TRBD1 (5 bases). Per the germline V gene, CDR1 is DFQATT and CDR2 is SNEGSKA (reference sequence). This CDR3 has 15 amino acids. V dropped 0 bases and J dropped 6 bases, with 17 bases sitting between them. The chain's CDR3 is CSARDQRGGKSEAFF. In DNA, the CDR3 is TGCAGTGCTAGAGATCAGAGGGGAGGGAAGTCTGAAGCTTTCTTT.

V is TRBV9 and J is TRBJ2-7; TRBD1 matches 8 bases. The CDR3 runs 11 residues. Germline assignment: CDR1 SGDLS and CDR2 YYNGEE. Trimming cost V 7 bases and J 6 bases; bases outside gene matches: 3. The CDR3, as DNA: TGTGCCAGCGGAGACAGGGGCGAGCAGTACTTC. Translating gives CASGDRGEQYF.

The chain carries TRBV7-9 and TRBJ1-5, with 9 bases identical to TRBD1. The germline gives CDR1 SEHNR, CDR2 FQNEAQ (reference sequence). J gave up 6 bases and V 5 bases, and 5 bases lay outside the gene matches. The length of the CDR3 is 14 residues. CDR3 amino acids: CASSLGQGIQPQHF. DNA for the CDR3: TGTGCCAGCAGCCTCGGACAGGGGATTCAGCCCCAGCATTTT.

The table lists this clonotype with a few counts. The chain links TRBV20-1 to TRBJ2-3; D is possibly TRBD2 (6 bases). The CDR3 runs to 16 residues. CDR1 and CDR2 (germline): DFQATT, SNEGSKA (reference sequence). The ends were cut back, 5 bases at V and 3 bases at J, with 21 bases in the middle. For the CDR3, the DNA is TGCAGTGCTGACGGGGGAATGGAGCGGCTAACAGATACGCAGTATTTT. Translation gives CSADGGMERLTDTQYF.

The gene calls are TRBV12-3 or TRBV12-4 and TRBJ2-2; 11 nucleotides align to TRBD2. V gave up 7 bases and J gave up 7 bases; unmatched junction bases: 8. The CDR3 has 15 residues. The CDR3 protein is CASIVSGGAVGELFF. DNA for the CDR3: TGTGCCAGCATTGTTAGCGGGGGGGCAGTCGGGGAGCTGTTTTTT.

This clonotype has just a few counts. The CDR3 DNA reads as TGTGCCAGCAGCCGCCTCCCAGGAAACATTCAGTACTTC. Translating it yields CASSRLPGNIQYF. The chain joins TRBV28 to TRBJ2-4; D is uncertain. Looked up from germline, CDR1 is MDHEN and CDR2 is SYDVKM. The CDR3 sequence is 13 residues long. Trimming removed 6 bases at V and 6 bases at J, with 12 bases between.

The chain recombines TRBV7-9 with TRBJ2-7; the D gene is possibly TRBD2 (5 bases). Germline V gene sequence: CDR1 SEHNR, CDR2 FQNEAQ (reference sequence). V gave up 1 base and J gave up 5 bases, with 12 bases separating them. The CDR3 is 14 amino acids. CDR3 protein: CASSLVTDGDEQYF. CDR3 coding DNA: TGTGCCAGCAGCTTAGTAACAGACGGGGACGAGCAGTACTTC. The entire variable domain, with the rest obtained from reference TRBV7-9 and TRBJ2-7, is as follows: DTGVSQNPRHKITKRGQNVTFRCDPISEHNRLYWYRQTLGQGPEFLTYFQNEAQLEKSRLLSDRFSAERPKGSFSTLEIQRTEQGDSAMYLCASSLVTDGDEQYFGPGTRLTVT.

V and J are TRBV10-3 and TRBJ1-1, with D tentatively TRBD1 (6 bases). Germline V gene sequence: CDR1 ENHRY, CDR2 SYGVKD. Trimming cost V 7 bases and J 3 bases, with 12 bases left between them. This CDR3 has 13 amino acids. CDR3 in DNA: TGTGCCATCAATGAAGGGGGGGACACTGAAGCTTTCTTT. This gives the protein CAINEGGDTEAFF.